Listed here are 20 T cell receptor beta chains from one sample, sequenced in a study of T-cell memory formation after mild COVID-19. MiXCR was run by TCRdb on the 5' RACE reads, yielding one entry per CDR3 protein. The sample includes around 530,000 distinct CDR3 sequences, about 20% of them seen just once. The sample consisted of PBMCs or a T cell subset sorted from them (not recorded which). These receptors were collected from an adult woman who had mild COVID-19 (a few samples of this study predate the infection). Cell type and time point are not known.

The chain employs TRBV19 and TRBJ1-1, with D hard to call. CDR1 is LNHDA, CDR2 SQIVND, per germline (reference sequence). Trimming removed 7 bases at V and 0 bases at J, with 9 bases between. The CDR3 covers 13 residues. The CDR3: CASTSTVNTEAFF. The CDR3 bases are TGTGCCAGTACCTCTACAGTGAACACTGAAGCTTTCTTT.

In regard to this clonotype: Given a much more abundant clone one base away, this may be a read error. This chain links TRBV27 with TRBJ1-2; 8 positions match TRBD1. This CDR3 has 14 residues. Looked up from germline, CDR1 is MNHEY and CDR2 is SMNVEV (reference sequence). In DNA form, the CDR3 reads TGTGCCAGAAGTTTATTGGCAGGGGGCCATGGCTACACCTTC. Its protein product is CARSLLAGGHGYTF.

This sequence joins TRBV5-1 and TRBJ2-3, with 8 bases matching TRBD2. Germline V gene lookup returns CDR1 SGHRS and CDR2 YFSETQ. This CDR3 spans 15 amino acids. The V and J ends lost 3 bases and 4 bases, in that order; junction bases with no gene match: 7. CDR3 in DNA: TGCGCCAGCAGCTCCGGGGGGGCCGACGCAGATACGCAGTATTTT. Its translation is CASSSGGADADTQYF.

The rearrangement joins TRBV3-1 to TRBJ2-5; 7 nucleotides match TRBD1. CDR3 length equals 14 residues. Per germline, CDR1 LGHDT and CDR2 YNNKEL (reference sequence). Unmatched junction bases numbered 5, after V lost 2 bases and J lost 5 bases. DNA for the CDR3: TGTGCCAGCAGCCAAAAGACAGGGTTGGAGACCCAGTACTTC. This gives the protein CASSQKTGLETQYF.

The chain has TRBV10-3 and TRBJ2-7, with 8 positions matching TRBD2. Germline CDR1 reads ENHRY; CDR2 reads SYGVKD. The CDR3 runs 13 residues. V lost 8 bases and J lost 4; bases outside the gene matches: 7. CDR3 region: CAIRGGSKYEQYF. The DNA for the CDR3 is TGTGCCATCCGCGGGGGGAGCAAGTACGAGCAGTACTTC.

The chain is built from TRBV25-1 and TRBJ1-1; 9 nucleotides agree with TRBD1. The CDR3 consists of 13 residues. Per the germline V gene, CDR1 is MGHDK and CDR2 is SYGVNS. Trimming removed 0 bases from V and 11 bases from J; junction bases left unmatched: 4. The CDR3 DNA sequence: TGTGCCAGCAGTGAATACGGGACAGGGTTCGCTTTCTTT. Translating it yields CASSEYGTGFAFF.

This chain links TRBV18 with TRBJ1-2, with D possibly being TRBD1 (6 bases). Germline values: CDR1 KGHSH, CDR2 LQKENI. The CDR3 spans 16 residues. Trimming took off 3 bases at V and 2 bases at J, with 16 bases between the two ends. CDR3 loop: CASSPYGTQGNYGYTF. Here the CDR3 DNA reads TGTGCCAGCTCACCCTACGGCACTCAGGGGAACTATGGCTACACCTTC. The complete variable domain, with remaining parts taken from reference TRBV18 and TRBJ1-2, reads NAGVMQNPRHLVRRRGQEARLRCSPMKGHSHVYWYRQLPEEGLKFMVYLQKENIIDESGMPKERFSAEFPKEGPSILRIQQVVRGDSAAYFCASSPYGTQGNYGYTFGSGTRLTVV.

This clonotype was counted between two and nine times. The chain uses TRBV12-3 or TRBV12-4 and TRBJ1-4, with unresolved D. The CDR3 spans 15 residues. Trimming removed 6 bases at V and 0 bases at J, with 11 bases between. The CDR3 is CASSRHSATNEKLFF. As DNA, the CDR3 is TGTGCCAGCAGCCGTCACAGTGCAACTAATGAAAAACTGTTTTTT.

There are a few counts of this clonotype. The V gene is TRBV7-9, the J gene TRBJ2-7; D not resolved. V lost 4 bases to trimming and J lost 6 bases, with 10 bases between them. The CDR3 has 12 amino acids. Per germline, CDR1 SEHNR and CDR2 FQNEAQ (reference sequence). The CDR3 sequence: CASSSGMVEQYF. The CDR3 nucleotides are TGTGCCAGCAGCTCTGGGATGGTCGAGCAGTACTTC.

J is TRBJ2-7 and V is TRBV12-3 or TRBV12-4; D unresolved. The CDR3 length is 12 residues. V was clipped by 6 bases and J by 7 bases, with 13 bases between them. CDR3 protein: CASRGAETEQYF. The CDR3, as DNA: TGTGCCAGCAGGGGCGCCGAAACAGAGCAGTACTTC.

Here the CDR3 DNA reads TGTGCCTGGAGTGTGGGAGGGAGTCAAGAGACCCAGTACTTC. Translating gives CAWSVGGSQETQYF. The V call is TRBV30, the J call TRBJ2-5, with 7 bases identical to TRBD2. The V segment lost 0 bases and the J segment 2 bases; nucleotides outside the gene matches: 3. Germline CDR1 GTSNPN, CDR2 SVGIG (reference sequence). The CDR3 loop spans 14 amino acids.

This clonotype was picked up a small number of times. The chain combines TRBV5-1 with TRBJ1-2; 9 nucleotides agree with TRBD1. Germline CDR1 SGHRS, CDR2 YFSETQ. The CDR3 is 19 amino acids. With 0 bases clipped from V and 5 bases from J, the junction kept 17 bases outside the gene matches. As DNA, the CDR3 is TGCGCCAGCAGCTTGGCATCCCCAGGACAGGGGCCGGCAGAGTATGGCTACACCTTC. This translates into CASSLASPGQGPAEYGYTF.

The chain has TRBV4-2 and TRBJ1-3; tentative D call: TRBD1 (5 bases). The ends were cut back, 3 bases at V and 2 bases at J, with 17 bases in the middle. The CDR3 runs to 17 residues. From germline, CDR1 is LGHNA and CDR2 YNFKEQ. The CDR3 DNA follows: TGTGCCAGCAGCCACGTTAGGGACGGGGGAACTGGAAACACCATATATTTT. Its translation: CASSHVRDGGTGNTIYF.

This rearrangement joins TRBV6-1 to TRBJ2-2; D gene uncertain. Trimming took 9 bases from V and 0 from J, leaving 11 bases between them. CDR3 length: 14 residues. Germline CDR1 MNHNS, CDR2 SASEGT. This CDR3 is CASPPRANTGELFF. For the CDR3, the DNA is TGTGCCAGTCCCCCTAGAGCGAACACCGGGGAGCTGTTTTTT.

At least ten counts were recorded for this clonotype. The rearrangement joins TRBV15 to TRBJ2-3; 10 bases map to TRBD1. The germline V gene has CDR1 LNHNV and CDR2 YYDKDF (reference sequence). The CDR3 has 15 residues. V shed 1 base, J shed 5 bases, and the junction held 3 bases outside the gene matches. The CDR3 DNA is TGTGCCACCAGCAGAGGACAGGGGGCGCGAGATACGCAGTATTTT. This codes for CATSRGQGARDTQYF.

CDR3: CASRPDRGRRNGYTF. The CDR3 DNA is TGTGCCAGCAGGCCTGACAGGGGGCGTAGGAATGGCTACACCTTC. This rearrangement joins TRBV6-1 to TRBJ1-2, with 10 bases lining up with TRBD1. CDR1 and CDR2 from the germline V gene are MNHNS and SASEGT. This CDR3 comprises 15 residues. Trimming removed 6 bases from V and 6 bases from J; junction bases left unmatched: 10.

This clonotype has a count of ten or more. DNA of the CDR3: TGTGCCAGCAGTTTAGGTGACAGATTGAACACTGAAGCTTTCTTT. Translation: CASSLGDRLNTEAFF. The rearrangement joins TRBV12-3 or TRBV12-4 to TRBJ1-1, with D perhaps matching TRBD1 (5 bases). This CDR3 is built from 15 residues. The V end lost 1 base, the J end lost 0 bases, and 9 bases lay between the germline ends.

The gene calls are TRBV3-1 and TRBJ1-1, with D unclear. In germline, CDR1 is LGHDT, CDR2 YNNKEL (reference sequence). The CDR3 spans 13 residues. Trimming took off 4 bases at V and 10 bases at J, with 16 bases between the two ends. This chain's CDR3 is CASSPPSRVGAFF. The CDR3 bases are TGTGCCAGCAGCCCACCAAGTAGGGTTGGAGCTTTCTTT.

This clonotype was detected a few times. The DNA for the CDR3 is TGCAGTGCTTCCGACTTGTCATCGGGGGAGCAGTACTTC. Translated: CSASDLSSGEQYF. This rearrangement joins TRBV20-1 to TRBJ2-7, with D tentatively TRBD2 (5 bases). The V end lost 5 bases, the J end lost 7 bases, and 18 bases lay between the germline ends. The germline V gene has CDR1 DFQATT and CDR2 SNEGSKA (reference sequence). This CDR3 is built from 13 residues.

The V gene is TRBV23-1, the J gene TRBJ2-5, with 7 bases that match TRBD1. TRBV23-1 is treated as an ORF (open reading frame) with a function not yet certain. Germline trimming cut 1 base from V and 1 base from J; bases unmatched to any gene: 9. The CDR3 totals 17 residues. The CDR3 protein is CASSQWGPGQTQETQYF. DNA for the CDR3: TGCGCCAGCAGTCAATGGGGCCCGGGACAGACCCAAGAGACCCAGTACTTC.